The 30 T cell receptor beta chains presented below share a single source sample, sequenced in a study of blood T cell repertoires in COVID-19. The data were produced by immunoSEQ multiplex PCR, yet TCRdb's version contains in-frame clones alone and is incomplete. This table has about 160,000 clones, around 75% appearing once. Sequenced: peripheral blood. The receptors were gathered from a woman aged 80 or older with acute or convalescent COVID-19.

This sequence joins TRBV5-1 and TRBJ1-3, with 9 bases that match TRBD1. This CDR3 has 14 amino acids. Germline loops: CDR1 SGHRS, CDR2 YFSETQ. V shed 4 bases, J shed 6 bases, and the junction held 5 bases outside the gene matches. The CDR3 is CASSPRTGANTIYF. The CDR3 DNA reads TGCGCCAGCAGCCCTCGGACAGGGGCAAACACCATATATTTT.

The V and J genes are TRBV6-1 and TRBJ2-5; D might be TRBD1 (5 bases). CDR3 length equals 18 residues. Germline V CDR1 and CDR2: MNHNS, SASEGT. The V end lost 3 bases, the J end lost 1 base, and 21 bases lay between the germline ends. Here the CDR3 reads CASSEYPHSTATQETQYF. CDR3 coding DNA: TGTGCCAGCAGTGAGTACCCACACTCGACAGCAACCCAAGAGACCCAGTACTTC.

The J gene is TRBJ2-7, the V gene TRBV19, with 12 nucleotides matching TRBD2. Germline V gene sequence: CDR1 LNHDA, CDR2 SQIVND (reference sequence). J was trimmed by 2 bases and V by 9 bases; bases with no gene match: 5. The CDR3 runs to 14 residues. In DNA form, the CDR3 reads TGTGCCAGCTCCCGACTAGCGGGGGCCTACGAGCAGTACTTC. As protein: CASSRLAGAYEQYF. The full variable domain, rest sourced from reference TRBV19 and TRBJ2-7, is DGGITQSPKYLFRKEGQNVTLSCEQNLNHDAMYWYRQDPGQGLRLIYYSQIVNDFQKGDIAEGYSVSREKKESFPLTVTSAQKNPTAFYLCASSRLAGAYEQYFGPGTRLTVT.

The chain employs TRBV27 and TRBJ1-2; 9 nucleotides match TRBD1. In germline, CDR1 is MNHEY, CDR2 SMNVEV (reference sequence). CDR3 length: 19 amino acids. V was pared by 4 bases and J by 4 bases, with 19 bases of the junction left unmatched. As DNA, the CDR3 is TGTGCCAGCAGTTCCGACCCCCGGGACAGGGCCCTCCTCGGCTATGGCTACACCTTC. It specifies CASSSDPRDRALLGYGYTF.

This clone was counted only a few times. The CDR3 is CASSESPNTEAFF. In DNA, the CDR3 is TGTGCCAGCAGTGAAAGCCCGAACACTGAAGCTTTCTTT. V usage is TRBV2 and J usage is TRBJ1-1; D is ambiguous. CDR1 is SNHLY and CDR2 is FYNNEI in the germline V gene. The length of the CDR3 is 13 residues. The ends were cut back, 2 bases at V and 1 base at J, with 5 bases in the middle.

The chain carries TRBV11-2 and TRBJ1-1; D is undetermined. Germline-derived CDR1 and CDR2 are SGHAT and FQNNGV. The CDR3 spans 15 residues. Trimming took off 2 bases at V and 2 bases at J, with 12 bases between the two ends. The DNA of the CDR3 is TGTGCCAGCAGCTTACTTCCTATTGATAACACTGAAGCTTTCTTT. This sequence encodes CASSLLPIDNTEAFF.

There are a few counts of this clone. V gene TRBV19 combines with J gene TRBJ1-6; 9 bases line up with TRBD1. Trimming cost V 6 bases and J 0 bases; bases outside gene matches: 0. There are 15 residues in the CDR3. Looked up from germline, CDR1 is LNHDA and CDR2 is SQIVND (reference sequence). Here the CDR3 DNA reads TGTGCCAGTAGGACAGGGGGCTCCTATAATTCACCCCTCCACTTT. It specifies CASRTGGSYNSPLHF.

The J gene is TRBJ2-3, the V gene TRBV5-8, with a tentative D call TRBD2 (6 bases). Per germline, CDR1 SGHTS and CDR2 YDEGEE. The V end lost 4 bases, the J end lost 5 bases, and 23 bases lay between the germline ends. The CDR3 covers 17 residues. CDR3 nucleotide sequence: TGTGCCAGCAGCCACCGTCCGGGAGCAGCCCTTGGAGATACGCAGTATTTT. As protein: CASSHRPGAALGDTQYF.

This sequence joins TRBV21-1 and TRBJ2-7; the table gives TRBD2 as D, unverified against the DNA. TRBV21-1 is recorded as a pseudogene. The CDR3 runs 15 residues. The CDR3, as DNA: TGTGCCAGCAGCAAAGTGGGGGGAGAGAAATACGAGCAGTACTTC. This gives the protein CASSKVGGEKYEQYF.

The chain has TRBV7-9 and TRBJ2-7; TRBD2 matches 10 bases. The CDR3 has 15 residues. Trimming cost V 3 bases and J 4 bases; bases outside gene matches: 6. Germline values: CDR1 SEHNR, CDR2 FQNEAQ (reference sequence). The CDR3 loop reads CASSFLAGDFYEQYF. In nucleotides, the CDR3 is TGTGCCAGCAGCTTCCTAGCGGGGGATTTTTACGAGCAGTACTTC.

The rearrangement uses TRBV19 and TRBJ1-6, with 10 nucleotides matching TRBD1. CDR3 length: 16 residues. Germline V gene sequence: CDR1 LNHDA, CDR2 SQIVND (reference sequence). V was pared by 4 bases and J by 6 bases, with 6 bases of the junction left unmatched. CDR3 in amino acids: CASSTGQGIANSPLHF. In DNA form, the CDR3 reads TGTGCCAGTAGTACGGGACAGGGGATTGCTAATTCACCCCTCCACTTT.

The chain recombines TRBV24-1 with TRBJ2-7; 9 positions agree with TRBD1. The CDR3 contains 15 residues. V shed 2 bases and J 3 bases; nucleotides not matched to a gene: 4. Germline V gene sequence: CDR1 KGHDR, CDR2 SFDVKD. This CDR3 is CATSDSRQGVYEQYF. CDR3 sequence (DNA): TGTGCCACCAGTGATTCAAGACAGGGGGTCTACGAGCAGTACTTC.

The V and J genes are TRBV28 and TRBJ2-7; D gene unclear. Trimming pared 4 bases from V and 5 bases from J, leaving 9 bases between. The CDR3 has 12 amino acids. Per germline, CDR1 MDHEN and CDR2 SYDVKM. The CDR3, as DNA: TGTGCCAGCAGTTCAGGCTACCACGAGCAGTACTTC. It codes for CASSSGYHEQYF.

The V and J genes are TRBV7-2 and TRBJ1-1; D is perhaps TRBD1 (5 bases). This CDR3 has 16 residues. The germline V gene encodes CDR1 SGHTA and CDR2 FQGNSA. V was shortened by 1 base and J by 6 bases, with 18 bases between the two germline ends. CDR3 loop: CASSLGGSGDGAEAFF. In DNA form, the CDR3 reads TGTGCCAGCAGCTTAGGAGGATCGGGGGATGGAGCTGAAGCTTTCTTT.

The rearrangement joins TRBV7-8 to TRBJ1-6; D not certain. V was pared by 5 bases and J by 10 bases, with 15 bases between. CDR1 and CDR2 (germline): SGHVS, FQNEAQ. The CDR3 has 14 residues. The CDR3 nucleotides are TGTGCCAGCAGCCAGAGGAGGCTCGTATCACCCCTCCACTTT. As protein: CASSQRRLVSPLHF. The full variable domain, completed using reference TRBV7-8 and TRBJ1-6, is GAGVSQSPRYKVAKRGQDVALRCDPISGHVSLFWYQQALGQGPEFLTYFQNEAQLDKSGLPSDRFFAERPEGSVSTLKIQRTQQEDSAVYLCASSQRRLVSPLHFGNGTRLTVT.

V is TRBV10-2 and J is TRBJ2-1; 9 nucleotides align to TRBD2. The CDR3 covers 13 residues. V shed 4 bases, J shed 7 bases, and the junction held 2 bases outside the gene matches. CDR1 and CDR2 from the germline V gene are WSHSY and SAAADI. CDR3 region: CASSGGRGNEQFF. CDR3 DNA: TGCGCCAGCAGTGGCGGGAGGGGGAATGAGCAGTTCTTC.

This sequence joins TRBV6-5 and TRBJ1-5, with a tentative D call TRBD1 (5 bases). CDR1 is MNHEY and CDR2 is SVGAGI in the germline V gene. Trimming shortened V by 7 bases and J by 3 bases, and 13 bases separated the two germline ends. The CDR3 runs 14 residues. CDR3 in DNA: TGTGCCAGCACCCCGGGGGTGCCCAATCAGCCCCAGCATTTT. Translating it yields CASTPGVPNQPQHF.

The V gene is TRBV6-5, the J gene TRBJ2-2; tentatively, D is TRBD2 (5 bases). Looked up from germline, CDR1 is MNHEY and CDR2 is SVGAGI. The CDR3 contains 15 residues. The V end was cut by 6 bases, the J end by 1 base, with 12 bases between. CDR3 nucleotides: TGTGCCAGCAGGCTAAGCGGCAAGAACACCGGGGAGCTGTTTTTT. It specifies CASRLSGKNTGELFF.

The V and J genes are TRBV7-3 and TRBJ2-1, with 11 nucleotides matching TRBD1. CDR3 length: 16 residues. CDR1 SGHTA and CDR2 FQGTGA come from the germline V gene. With V trimmed by 5 bases and J by 3 bases, 6 bases remained unmatched. CDR3 sequence: CASSQSGTGGYNEQFF. The CDR3 DNA follows: TGTGCCAGCAGCCAATCCGGGACAGGGGGCTACAATGAGCAGTTCTTC.

The J gene is TRBJ1-2, the V gene TRBV6-6; D might be TRBD1 (5 bases). This CDR3 has 14 amino acids. The germline V gene has CDR1 MNHNY and CDR2 SVGAGI (reference sequence). V lost 6 bases, J lost 1 base, and 12 bases lay in between. CDR3 nucleotides: TGTGCCAGCAGGAGTCCAGGGCTTAACTATGGCTACACCTTC. It translates to CASRSPGLNYGYTF.

The CDR3 DNA is TGTGCCAGCAGATCAGGGAGCAATCAGCCCCAGCATTTT. Translating gives CASRSGSNQPQHF. The chain carries TRBV6-5 and TRBJ1-5; weak D call: TRBD1 (5 bases). Germline CDR1 is MNHEY and CDR2 is SVGAGI. The CDR3 is made up of 13 amino acids. Trimming took 6 bases from V and 1 from J, leaving 7 bases between them.

V is TRBV28 and J is TRBJ1-1; tentative D call: TRBD1 (6 bases). The germline CDR1 and CDR2 sequences are MDHEN and SYDVKM. V lost 6 bases, J lost 3 bases, and 26 bases lay in between. There are 18 residues in the CDR3. DNA for the CDR3: TGTGCCAGCAGCTCTCACATAGGGACCCAGGGGAGAGACACTGAAGCTTTCTTT. Residues: CASSSHIGTQGRDTEAFF.

This sequence joins TRBV30 and TRBJ1-2, with 7 bases lining up with TRBD1. The CDR3 loop spans 13 amino acids. The ends lost 2 bases at V and 6 bases at J; junction bases unmatched: 6. Germline V gene sequence: CDR1 GTSNPN, CDR2 SVGIG (reference sequence). CDR3 DNA: TGTGCCTGGAGTCGGACAGGTTCGCATGGCTACACCTTC. Translating it yields CAWSRTGSHGYTF.

The V call is TRBV19, the J call TRBJ1-1; possibly TRBD1 for D (5 bases). V was shortened by 7 bases and J by 2 bases, with 14 bases between the two germline ends. Germline V gene lookup returns CDR1 LNHDA and CDR2 SQIVND (reference sequence). CDR3 length: 14 amino acids. CDR3 loop: CASKRGSVNTEAFF. The CDR3 DNA reads TGTGCCAGTAAAAGGGGATCGGTTAACACTGAAGCTTTCTTT.

This clone is a singleton in its sample. This sequence joins TRBV18 and TRBJ1-4; TRBD1 matches 9 bases. J was trimmed by 4 bases and V by 1 base; bases with no gene match: 4. Germline CDR1 KGHSH, CDR2 LQKENI. The CDR3 is 16 amino acids. The CDR3 loop is CASSPQQGAVNEKLFF. CDR3 coding DNA: TGTGCCAGCTCACCACAACAGGGGGCGGTTAATGAAAAACTGTTTTTT. The whole variable domain, remainder taken from reference TRBV18 and TRBJ1-4, is NAGVMQNPRHLVRRRGQEARLRCSPMKGHSHVYWYRQLPEEGLKFMVYLQKENIIDESGMPKERFSAEFPKEGPSILRIQQVVRGDSAAYFCASSPQQGAVNEKLFFGSGTQLSVL.

The chain recombines TRBV11-3 with TRBJ2-3; TRBD2 agrees at 13 bases. J was trimmed by 5 bases and V by 5 bases; bases with no gene match: 7. The germline V gene has CDR1 SGHNT and CDR2 YENEEA. The CDR3 runs to 16 residues. The CDR3 DNA reads as TGTGCCAGCAGCCCCCGGACTAGCGGGAGTCGAGATACGCAGTATTTT. It yields the protein CASSPRTSGSRDTQYF. Combining the CDR3 with reference TRBV11-3 and TRBJ2-3 gives the whole variable domain EAGVVQSPRYKIIEKKQPVAFWCNPISGHNTLYWYLQNLGQGPELLIRYENEEAVDDSQLPKDRFSAERLKGVDSTLKIQPAELGDSAVYLCASSPRTSGSRDTQYFGPGTRLTVL.

V gene TRBV9 combines with J gene TRBJ1-6; possible D gene TRBD1, 6 bases. V lost 4 bases, J lost 9 bases, and 17 bases lay in between. This CDR3 contains 15 residues. Germline CDR1 SGDLS, CDR2 YYNGEE. The CDR3 is CASSPQNRVSSPLHF. CDR3 sequence (DNA): TGTGCCAGCAGCCCCCAGAACAGGGTTTCTTCACCCCTCCACTTT.

The V call is TRBV28, the J call TRBJ1-4; tentative D call: TRBD1 (5 bases). Germline V gives CDR1 MDHEN, CDR2 SYDVKM. This CDR3 is 15 amino acids long. Trimming cost V 5 bases and J 8 bases, with 18 bases left between them. This chain's CDR3 is CASSPPFGGREKLFF. The CDR3 DNA follows: TGTGCCAGCAGTCCACCCTTCGGGGGGAGGGAAAAACTGTTTTTT.

The V and J genes are TRBV6-5 and TRBJ1-4, with TRBD1 identical over 7 bases. CDR1 is MNHEY and CDR2 is SVGAGI in the germline V gene. This CDR3 region has 15 residues. Trimming took 6 bases from V and 5 from J; bases not matched to a gene: 9. The CDR3 loop reads CASRSLGQQNEKLFF. The DNA of the CDR3 is TGTGCCAGCAGAAGTCTGGGACAGCAAAATGAAAAACTGTTTTTT.

The chain combines TRBV5-4 with TRBJ2-2; 9 bases match TRBD1. The CDR3 is 15 amino acids. In germline, CDR1 is SGHNT, CDR2 YYREEE (reference sequence). J lost 6 bases, V lost 3 bases, and 6 bases had no gene match. This chain's CDR3 is CASSSFHRGPGELFF. CDR3 nucleotides: TGTGCCAGCAGCTCCTTCCACAGGGGGCCCGGGGAGCTGTTTTTT. The variable domain in full, with the rest retrieved from reference TRBV5-4 and TRBJ2-2, is ETGVTQSPTHLIKTRGQQVTLRCSSQSGHNTVSWYQQALGQGPQFIFQYYREEENGRGNFPPRFSGLQFPNYSSELNVNALELDDSALYLCASSSFHRGPGELFFGEGSRLTVL.